The T cell receptor (beta chain) described here comes from a study of chemoradiotherapy in HPV16-positive cancers. Study context: Candidate HPV-specific T-cell clones and common TCR motifs came from functional assays in two HPV16-positive patients.

Trimming stripped 6 bases from V and 9 bases from J, with 13 bases between. The CDR3 is 12 amino acids. CDR1 SEHNR and CDR2 FQNEAQ come from the germline V gene (reference sequence). This clone showed up just a few times. Its antigen is as yet unknown. The repertoire was sequenced with immunoSEQ multiplex PCR; TCRdb's copy has only in-frame clones and lacks some. The table includes under 15,000 clones, under 80% detected once. Study results and caveats: Candidate HPV-specific clones and E7-related TCR motifs grew in tumor during treatment. HPV-specific T cells were functionally defined from only two HPV16-positive patients.

This chain uses TRBV7-9 with TRBJ2-3; D might be TRBD2 (5 bases). The specimen was taken from a patient who underwent chemoradiotherapy. The origin of this receptor is a human donor with HPV-associated anogenital cancer. Here the CDR3 reads CASRIPRATQYF. The CDR3 DNA sequence: TGTGCCAGCAGAATCCCGAGGGCGACGCAGTATTTT. The full variable domain, completed using reference TRBV7-9 and TRBJ2-3, is DTGVSQNPRHKITKRGQNVTFRCDPISEHNRLYWYRQTLGQGPEFLTYFQNEAQLEKSRLLSDRFSAERPKGSFSTLEIQRTEQGDSAMYLCASRIPRATQYFGPGTRLTVL.